A selection of T cell receptor beta chains follows, all from one sample in a study of early T cells in non-severe SARS-CoV-2 infection. MiXCR, applied by TCRdb to the 5' RACE reads, yields one record per CDR3 protein. The table lists tens of thousands of distinct CDR3 sequences, roughly 12% of them singletons. Sample: whole blood. The source is an adult who was a healthcare worker with PCR-confirmed SARS-CoV-2 infection or an uninfected control (not recorded which). CDR3s leave out the opening cysteine and the closing phenylalanine or tryptophan.

J	V	length	CDR3
TRBJ2-7	TRBV4-1	12	ASGDGLHQYEQY
TRBJ2-2	TRBV2	14	ASKHREVSPTGELF
TRBJ2-7	TRBV29-1	11	SVASGTAYEQY
TRBJ2-3	TRBV29-1	8	SVGIDTQY
TRBJ2-3	TRBV7-8	14	ASSLRAGGGTDTQY
TRBJ1-5	TRBV21-1	15	ASSKGISGIRNQPQH
TRBJ1-5	TRBV6-5	11	ASSYSTLTPQH
TRBJ1-2	TRBV12-3/TRBV12-4	12	ASSPGTGNYGYT
TRBJ2-2	TRBV12-3/TRBV12-4	14	ASTDGGGRAVGELF
TRBJ2-4	TRBV20-1	14	SARDFQKLAKNIQY
TRBJ2-3	TRBV30	14	AWRSSSGSGTDTQY
TRBJ2-3	TRBV5-1	13	ASSLGQGVTDTQY
TRBJ2-3	TRBV15	9	ATSQRDTQY
TRBJ2-7	TRBV29-1	12	SVARRAGAGEQY
TRBJ2-1	TRBV9	13	ASSVGESSYNEQF
TRBJ1-1	TRBV5-1	12	ASSSDGANTEAF
TRBJ2-3	TRBV18	15	ASSPQRGLALPGTQY
TRBJ2-5	TRBV7-8	14	ASSRTPVQGRETQY
TRBJ1-3	TRBV20-1	13	SADSGTSSGNTIY
TRBJ2-7	TRBV19	13	ASSTTGMGPSEQY
TRBJ2-2	TRBV2	11	ASRVTNTGELF
TRBJ2-3	TRBV18	13	ASSPLAGVTDTQY
TRBJ2-3	TRBV20-1	13	SARYPQGTTDTQY
TRBJ2-3	TRBV19	13	ASSIWSSSTDTQY
TRBJ2-5	TRBV11-2	12	ASSLVSGMETQY
TRBJ2-7	TRBV7-2	12	ASSHQGGDYEQY
TRBJ2-3	TRBV4-1	12	ASSQDTGTDTQY
TRBJ1-2	TRBV7-2	15	ASTQGVTGSGIYGYT
TRBJ1-5	TRBV30	12	AWSSLQGSQPQH
TRBJ1-5	TRBV10-3	11	AISEGAEQPQH
TRBJ2-1	TRBV27	10	ASSPGPNEQF